This T cell receptor beta chain is from a study of shared clonotypes between healthy human individuals. Regarding this clone: The same CDR3 can be traced to other DNA sequences in this sample.

The ends lost 3 bases at V and 7 bases at J; junction bases unmatched: 4. The germline CDR1 and CDR2 sequences are MNHEY and SMNVEV (reference sequence). CDR3 length: 15 amino acids. Clones were read by immunoSEQ multiplex PCR, and TCRdb kept only the in-frame ones, dropping some. The sample holds about 980,000 clones, 60% to 85% seen once. The J gene is TRBJ1-6, the V gene TRBV27; 9 positions match TRBD1. Sequencing was done on a sample of memory CD4+ T cells sorted from blood. Subset reported: CD45RA-negative fraction. This clonotype was sampled from a man aged 18 to 35 in good health. CDR3: CASSLGTGNNSPLHF. The DNA of the CDR3 is TGTGCCAGCAGTTTGGGGACAGGGAACAATTCACCCCTCCACTTT.